The 24 T cell receptor beta chains presented below share a single source sample, sequenced in a study of shared T cell receptors in the human thymus. Some clones are missing from TCRdb's copy, which holds only in-frame ones; the method was immunoSEQ multiplex PCR. The sample lists about 500,000 clones; 75% to 85% were seen once. The sample also formed part of further work on human thymus T cells.

Sequencing was carried out using thymocytes. These receptors were collected from a boy less than two years old with a congenital heart defect.

This chain uses TRBV29-1 with TRBJ2-3; 7 nucleotides agree with TRBD1. With V trimmed by 3 bases and J by 0 bases, 15 bases remained unmatched. CDR3 length: 18 residues. Germline V gene lookup returns CDR1 SQVTM and CDR2 ANQGSEA. For the CDR3, the DNA is TGCAGCGTTGACGGGACAGTTAGTTTTCCCGATAGCACAGATACGCAGTATTTT. The encoded protein is CSVDGTVSFPDSTDTQYF.

This chain links TRBV30 with TRBJ2-7; 10 bases are a match to TRBD1. The CDR3 has 14 residues. J lost 6 bases, V lost 3 bases, and 8 bases had no gene match. CDR1 is GTSNPN, CDR2 SVGIG, per germline (reference sequence). The CDR3 bases are TGTGCCTGGAGCATCCGGGACAGGGGATTCGAGCAGTACTTC. Its protein product is CAWSIRDRGFEQYF.

This chain connects TRBV27 to TRBJ2-5, with TRBD2 as a possible D gene (5 bases). The CDR3 is 15 residues long. V gave up 2 bases and J gave up 3 bases, with 13 bases separating them. Germline V gene sequence: CDR1 MNHEY, CDR2 SMNVEV (reference sequence). The CDR3 nucleotides are TGTGCCAGCAGTTTAGACCGGGGATCCGAAGAGACCCAGTACTTC. This encodes CASSLDRGSEETQYF.

The gene calls are TRBV5-1 and TRBJ2-1; 7 bases agree with TRBD2. There are 16 residues in the CDR3. J was trimmed by 4 bases and V by 3 bases; bases with no gene match: 10. CDR1 is SGHRS, CDR2 YFSETQ, per germline. DNA of the CDR3: TGCGCCAGCAGCTGCCCCCCTAGCGGAACTTACAATGAGCAGTTCTTC. It codes for CASSCPPSGTYNEQFF.

The chain employs TRBV6-6 and TRBJ1-1, with D tentatively TRBD1 (6 bases). V lost 2 bases to trimming and J lost 0 bases, with 10 bases between them. Germline V CDR1 and CDR2: MNHNY, SVGAGI (reference sequence). The CDR3 loop spans 15 amino acids. CDR3 DNA: TGTGCCAGCAGTTACGACGGACAGATGAACACTGAAGCTTTCTTT. Its protein is CASSYDGQMNTEAFF.

V gene TRBV7-2 combines with J gene TRBJ2-1; 8 bases map to TRBD2. Germline-derived CDR1 and CDR2 are SGHTA and FQGNSA. CDR3 size: 15 residues. V shed 9 bases and J 8 bases; nucleotides not matched to a gene: 15. The CDR3 region has the DNA TGTGCCAGAACTGGGGGGGGACTAGACTATGATGAGCAGTTCTTC. As protein: CARTGGGLDYDEQFF.

There are a few counts of this clone. The chain combines TRBV4-3 with TRBJ2-3; D gene ambiguous. The V gene lost 3 bases and the J gene lost 2 bases, with 9 bases spanning the gap. Per the germline V gene, CDR1 is LGHNA and CDR2 is YSLEER. CDR3 length equals 14 residues. This CDR3 reads CASSHRTSTDTQYF. The DNA for the CDR3 is TGCGCCAGCAGCCACAGAACCTCCACAGATACGCAGTATTTT.

This chain joins TRBV6-1 and TRBJ2-5; perhaps TRBD2 as D (6 bases). Germline values: CDR1 MNHNS, CDR2 SASEGT. The CDR3 length is 15 residues. V lost 4 bases, J lost 5 bases, and 17 bases lay in between. CDR3 region: CASSAAGTPFETQYF. CDR3 bases: TGTGCCAGCAGTGCCGCGGGGACCCCCTTCGAGACCCAGTACTTC.

This chain uses TRBV4-3 with TRBJ2-5; TRBD2 agrees at 7 bases. CDR1 is LGHNA, CDR2 YSLEER, per germline. The CDR3 is 17 amino acids. The V gene end was trimmed by 4 bases and the J gene end by 5 bases; junction bases not matched to a gene: 16. The CDR3 DNA is TGCGCCAGCAGCCGAAGCCACGGGGGGAGCCCGGTGGAGACCCAGTACTTC. Protein: CASSRSHGGSPVETQYF.

V and J are TRBV28 and TRBJ1-5; 9 bases fit TRBD1. The CDR3 runs 15 residues. CDR1 is MDHEN, CDR2 SYDVKM, per germline. J was trimmed by 4 bases and V by 6 bases; bases with no gene match: 7. Written as DNA, the CDR3 is TGTGCCAGCAGATCCATACAGGGGGCGAATCAGCCCCAGCATTTT. Translation gives CASRSIQGANQPQHF. Together with reference TRBV28 and TRBJ1-5, the CDR3 gives the full variable domain: DVKVTQSSRYLVKRTGEKVFLECVQDMDHENMFWYRQDPGLGLRLIYFSYDVKMKEKGDIPEGYSVSREKKERFSLILESASTNQTSMYLCASRSIQGANQPQHFGDGTRLSIL.

The rearrangement joins TRBV27 to TRBJ1-2, with TRBD1 identical over 8 bases. The CDR3 covers 15 residues. Per germline, CDR1 MNHEY and CDR2 SMNVEV (reference sequence). After removal of 4 bases from V and 3 bases from J, the junction contained 7 bases not matched to a gene. CDR3 DNA: TGTGCCAGCAGTTCCGGACAGGGTAGTGACTATGGCTACACCTTC. As protein: CASSSGQGSDYGYTF.

The V gene is TRBV6-1, the J gene TRBJ1-2; 9 positions match TRBD1. The ends lost 7 bases at V and 4 bases at J; junction bases unmatched: 7. The CDR3 runs 14 residues. Germline loops: CDR1 MNHNS, CDR2 SASEGT. The CDR3 sequence: CASNWTGEIYGYTF. CDR3 sequence (DNA): TGTGCCAGCAACTGGACAGGGGAAATCTATGGCTACACCTTC.

The table lists this clone with a few counts. This rearrangement joins TRBV15 to TRBJ2-3, with D perhaps matching TRBD2 (6 bases). Germline V CDR1 and CDR2: LNHNV, YYDKDF (reference sequence). Trimming took 5 bases from V and 1 from J, leaving 19 bases between them. This CDR3 is 17 amino acids long. The CDR3 bases are TGTGCCACCAGCCTCGATACCGGGGGTCTGCGCACAGATACGCAGTATTTT. Encoded protein: CATSLDTGGLRTDTQYF. The full variable domain, completed using reference TRBV15 and TRBJ2-3, is DAMVIQNPRYQVTQFGKPVTLSCSQTLNHNVMYWYQQKSSQAPKLLFHYYDKDFNNEADTPDNFQSRRPNTSFCFLDIRSPGLGDTAMYLCATSLDTGGLRTDTQYFGPGTRLTVL.

CDR3 sequence (DNA): TGCAGTGCTAGAGACAGGGTAGGGCAGTACTTC. Translating it yields CSARDRVGQYF. The chain joins TRBV20-1 to TRBJ2-7; D perhaps matches TRBD1 (5 bases). Germline CDR1 and CDR2: DFQATT and SNEGSKA (reference sequence). The CDR3 totals 11 residues. The V and J ends lost 0 bases and 9 bases respectively, with 9 bases between them.

Only one count was recorded for this clone. V is TRBV11-2 and J is TRBJ2-1; D might be TRBD2 (5 bases). Germline values: CDR1 SGHAT, CDR2 FQNNGV. The CDR3 covers 11 residues. V gave up 6 bases and J gave up 10 bases, with 10 bases separating them. The CDR3 DNA follows: TGTGCCAGCAGGTTTAGAGGGGAGCAGTTCTTC. Protein sequence: CASRFRGEQFF.

The V call is TRBV15, the J call TRBJ1-4; D is perhaps TRBD1 (6 bases). This CDR3 is built from 17 residues. Germline V gene sequence: CDR1 LNHNV, CDR2 YYDKDF (reference sequence). Deletions cut 3 bases from V and 3 bases from J, with 17 bases between. The CDR3 DNA reads TGTGCCACCAGCAGCCCAGGGGTAATCCTACCTAATGAAAAACTGTTTTTT. Its protein product is CATSSPGVILPNEKLFF.

The chain links TRBV19 to TRBJ2-6; 9 bases fit TRBD2. Germline trimming cut 5 bases from V and 1 base from J; bases unmatched to any gene: 3. The CDR3 sequence is 16 residues long. Germline CDR1 reads LNHDA; CDR2 reads SQIVND (reference sequence). The CDR3 here is CASSGTSLSGANVLTF. DNA of the CDR3: TGTGCCAGTAGTGGGACTAGCCTATCTGGGGCCAACGTCCTGACTTTC.

The J gene is TRBJ2-1, the V gene TRBV4-2, with 9 bases identical to TRBD2. From germline, CDR1 is LGHNA and CDR2 YNFKEQ. The CDR3 is made up of 17 amino acids. With 1 base clipped from V and 6 bases from J, the junction kept 10 bases outside the gene matches. CDR3 nucleotide sequence: TGTGCCAGCAGCCAAGGGAGCGGCGGGAGGGCCGCCAATGAGCAGTTCTTC. Translation gives CASSQGSGGRAANEQFF.

Only a few counts were recorded for this clone. The chain links TRBV21-1 to TRBJ2-7; the listed D gene, TRBD2, was not tested against the DNA. TRBV21-1 corresponds to a pseudogene. This CDR3 is 15 amino acids long. CDR3 sequence (DNA): TGTGCCAGCAGCAAAAGCAACCCTCTGTCCTACGAGCAGTACTTC. Its translation is CASSKSNPLSYEQYF.

The V call is TRBV6-5, the J call TRBJ2-3; TRBD2 aligns across 14 bases. J was trimmed by 6 bases and V by 2 bases; bases with no gene match: 1. Germline CDR1 is MNHEY and CDR2 is SVGAGI. The CDR3 totals 15 residues. The CDR3 here is CASSYGTSGSDTQYF. As DNA, the CDR3 is TGTGCCAGCAGTTACGGGACTAGCGGGAGTGATACGCAGTATTTT.

The J gene is TRBJ2-1, the V gene TRBV5-1; TRBD2 aligns across 9 bases. The germline CDR1 and CDR2 sequences are SGHRS and YFSETQ. This CDR3 is 16 amino acids long. Trimming removed 4 bases from V and 9 bases from J; junction bases left unmatched: 14. CDR3 residues: CASSVTSGVGSGEQFF. The CDR3 DNA is TGCGCCAGCAGCGTGACTAGCGGTGTGGGGTCGGGTGAGCAGTTCTTC. The full variable domain, completed using reference TRBV5-1 and TRBJ2-1, is KAGVTQTPRYLIKTRGQQVTLSCSPISGHRSVSWYQQTPGQGLQFLFEYFSETQRNKGNFPGRFSGRQFSNSRSEMNVSTLELGDSALYLCASSVTSGVGSGEQFFGPGTRLTVL.

The chain joins TRBV27 to TRBJ2-7; TRBD2 matches at 7 bases. CDR3 length: 13 residues. Germline CDR1 reads MNHEY; CDR2 reads SMNVEV (reference sequence). Trimming cost V 6 bases and J 1 base; bases outside gene matches: 3. The CDR3 nucleotides are TGTGCCAGCAGCCGGGGGGAGTCCTACGAGCAGTACTTC. Its protein product is CASSRGESYEQYF.

The chain uses TRBV11-1 and TRBJ1-2; possibly TRBD1 for D (5 bases). Germline lookup yields CDR1 SGHAT and CDR2 FQDESV (reference sequence). V dropped 4 bases and J dropped 4 bases, with 13 bases sitting between them. This CDR3 has 14 residues. CDR3 nucleotides: TGTGCCAGCAGCTCTTCCTGGACACCCTATGGCTACACCTTC. Translation gives CASSSSWTPYGYTF.

The chain's CDR3 is CASSQGGSSYEQYF. CDR3 DNA sequence: TGTGCCAGTAGTCAGGGCGGGAGTTCCTACGAGCAGTACTTC. V and J are TRBV19 and TRBJ2-7; 7 bases are a match to TRBD2. CDR1 and CDR2 (germline): LNHDA, SQIVND (reference sequence). The CDR3 contains 14 residues. J lost 1 base, V lost 5 bases, and 5 bases had no gene match.